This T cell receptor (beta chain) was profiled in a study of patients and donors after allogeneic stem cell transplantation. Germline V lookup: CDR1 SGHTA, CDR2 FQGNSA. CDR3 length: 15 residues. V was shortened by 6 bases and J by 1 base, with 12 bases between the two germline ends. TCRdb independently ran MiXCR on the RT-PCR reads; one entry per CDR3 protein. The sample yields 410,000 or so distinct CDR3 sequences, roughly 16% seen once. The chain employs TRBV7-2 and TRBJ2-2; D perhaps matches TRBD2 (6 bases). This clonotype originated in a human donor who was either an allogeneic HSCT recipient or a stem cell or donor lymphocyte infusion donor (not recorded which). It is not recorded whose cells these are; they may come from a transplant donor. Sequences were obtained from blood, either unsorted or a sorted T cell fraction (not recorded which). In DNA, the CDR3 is TGTGCCAGCAGTGCGGTGGGGGGGAACACCGGGGAGCTGTTTTTT. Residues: CASSAVGGNTGELFF.